The following is a T cell receptor (beta chain) sequence with its context. These data are taken from a study of blood T cell repertoires in COVID-19. Those enrolled in Seattle joined during active infection and were followed longitudinally afterward. This CDR3 is 16 amino acids long. Germline V CDR1 and CDR2: LGHDT, YNNKEL (reference sequence). V lost 6 bases, J lost 1 base, and 16 bases lay in between. Repertoires were generated with immunoSEQ multiplex PCR, while TCRdb's copy carries only in-frame clones and drops some. This sample has some 220,000 clones, with 75% to 85% found just once. This chain uses TRBV3-1 (or the pseudogene TRBV3-2) with TRBJ1-3; D remains unclear. This receptor was identified in a woman aged 25 to 39 with COVID-19, enrolled during active disease. The sequencing sample was made of peripheral blood. CDR3 DNA: TGTGCCAGCAGTTCCCCAGGCAGCTCTTCTGGAAACACCATATATTTT. Translating gives CASSSPGSSSGNTIYF.